This T cell receptor (beta chain) was recovered during a study of blood T cell repertoires in COVID-19. Participants spanned ages about 18 to 90 years and resided in fewer than 30 US areas. V lost 0 bases to trimming and J lost 8 bases; unmatched junction nucleotides: 9. The CDR3 spans 16 residues. Germline CDR1 reads SGHRS; CDR2 reads YFSETQ. In the original workflow: Scientists estimated how many nucleated cells there were by amplifying reference gene primers. TCRdb keeps only in-frame clones here, not all; method: immunoSEQ multiplex PCR. The V and J calls and clone size were taken over from that table, and D and trimming were inferred from the DNA. Of roughly 200,000 clones detected, approximately 85% appear once; the ten largest clones hold roughly 6.2%.

This clonotype was obtained from a man aged 40-55 years who had recovered from COVID-19. V gene TRBV5-1 combines with J gene TRBJ2-1, with 9 bases that match TRBD2. Sequences were obtained from PBMCs or T cells enriched from blood (not recorded which). CDR3 protein: CASSLGISGSTDEQFF. The CDR3 DNA is TGCGCCAGCAGCTTGGGGATTAGCGGGAGTACGGATGAGCAGTTCTTC.